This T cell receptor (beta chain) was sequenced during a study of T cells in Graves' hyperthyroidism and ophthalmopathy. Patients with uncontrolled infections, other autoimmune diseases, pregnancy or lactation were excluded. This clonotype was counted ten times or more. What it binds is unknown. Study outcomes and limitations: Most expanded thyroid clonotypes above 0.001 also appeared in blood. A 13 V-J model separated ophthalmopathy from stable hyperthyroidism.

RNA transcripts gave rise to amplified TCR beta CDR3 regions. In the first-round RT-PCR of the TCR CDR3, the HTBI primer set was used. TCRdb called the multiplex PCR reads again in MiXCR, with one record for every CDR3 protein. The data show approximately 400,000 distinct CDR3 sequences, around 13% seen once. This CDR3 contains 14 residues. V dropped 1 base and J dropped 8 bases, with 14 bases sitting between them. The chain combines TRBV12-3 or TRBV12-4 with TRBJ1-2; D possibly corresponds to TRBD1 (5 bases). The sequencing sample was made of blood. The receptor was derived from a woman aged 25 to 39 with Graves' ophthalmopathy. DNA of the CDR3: TGTGCCAGCAGTTTAGGGCAGGGAAAGGGCGGCTACACCTTC. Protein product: CASSLGQGKGGYTF.